This TCR beta chain was identified in a study of blood T cell repertoires in COVID-19. In the study overall: COVID-19 samples collected from the United States, Italy and Spain covered acute and convalescent phases. T cells, B-cell-depleted T cells, or PBMCs provided the cDNA or gDNA that served as material.

The germline V and J ends were trimmed by 5 bases and 1 base, with 10 bases remaining between them. This CDR3 contains 14 residues. The germline CDR1 and CDR2 sequences are MDHEN and SYDVKM. In the original workflow: For nucleated cells, counts were estimated from reference gene primer amplification. Produced via immunoSEQ multiplex PCR; TCRdb's table is partial and in-frame only. V, J and clone size reflect that table, while D and trimming were determined from the DNA. In the table there are 200,000 to 300,000 clones, 85% to 90% of which are singletons. This receptor was taken from a woman younger than 45 who had recovered from COVID-19. The chain uses TRBV28 and TRBJ2-3, with TRBD1 as a possible D gene (5 bases). Sequencing was carried out using PBMCs or T cells enriched from blood (not recorded which). The CDR3 loop is CASSTQQGTDTQYF. For the CDR3, the DNA is TGTGCCAGCAGTACCCAACAGGGCACAGATACGCAGTATTTT.